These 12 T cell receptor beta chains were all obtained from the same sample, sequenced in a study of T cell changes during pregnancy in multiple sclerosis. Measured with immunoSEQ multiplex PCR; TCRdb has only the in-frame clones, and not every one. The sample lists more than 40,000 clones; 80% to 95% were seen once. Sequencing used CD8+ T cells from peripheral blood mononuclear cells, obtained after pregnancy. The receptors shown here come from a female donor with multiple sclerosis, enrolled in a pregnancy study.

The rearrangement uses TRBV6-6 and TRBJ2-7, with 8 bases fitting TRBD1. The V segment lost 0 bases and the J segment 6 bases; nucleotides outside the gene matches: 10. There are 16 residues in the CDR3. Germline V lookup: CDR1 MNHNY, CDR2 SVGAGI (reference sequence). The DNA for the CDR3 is TGTGCCAGCAGTTACTCGATCGGGCAGGGGGCGGGCGAGCAGTACTTC. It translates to CASSYSIGQGAGEQYF.

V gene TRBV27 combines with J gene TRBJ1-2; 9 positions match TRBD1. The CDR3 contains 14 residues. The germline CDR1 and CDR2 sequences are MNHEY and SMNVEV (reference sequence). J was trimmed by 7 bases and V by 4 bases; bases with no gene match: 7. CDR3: CASSSGQGFGGYTF. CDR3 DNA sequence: TGTGCCAGCAGTTCGGGACAGGGTTTCGGTGGCTACACCTTC.

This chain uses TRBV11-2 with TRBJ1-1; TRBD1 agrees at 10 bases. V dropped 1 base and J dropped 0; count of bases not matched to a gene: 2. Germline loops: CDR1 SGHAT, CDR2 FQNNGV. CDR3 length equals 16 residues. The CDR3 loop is CASSLGGTGVNTEAFF. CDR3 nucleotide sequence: TGTGCCAGCAGCTTAGGGGGGACAGGGGTGAACACTGAAGCTTTCTTT.

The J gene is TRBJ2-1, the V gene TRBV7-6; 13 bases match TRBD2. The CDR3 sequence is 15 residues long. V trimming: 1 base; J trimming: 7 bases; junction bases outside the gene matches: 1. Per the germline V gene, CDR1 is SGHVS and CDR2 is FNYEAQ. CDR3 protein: CASSLGTSGSNEQFF. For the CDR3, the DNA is TGTGCCAGCAGCTTAGGGACTAGCGGGAGTAATGAGCAGTTCTTC. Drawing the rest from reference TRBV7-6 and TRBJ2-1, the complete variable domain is GAGVSQSPRYKVTKRGQDVALRCDPISGHVSLYWYRQALGQGPEFLTYFNYEAQQDKSGLPNDRFSAERPEGSISTLTIQRTEQRDSAMYRCASSLGTSGSNEQFFGPGTRLTVL.

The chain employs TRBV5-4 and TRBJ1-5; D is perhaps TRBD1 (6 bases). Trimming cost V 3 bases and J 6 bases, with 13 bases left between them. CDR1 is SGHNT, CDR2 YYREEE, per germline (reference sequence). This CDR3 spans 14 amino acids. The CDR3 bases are TGTGCCAGCAGCTCGGACGGGGGGCCTCAGCCCCAGCATTTT. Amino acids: CASSSDGGPQPQHF.

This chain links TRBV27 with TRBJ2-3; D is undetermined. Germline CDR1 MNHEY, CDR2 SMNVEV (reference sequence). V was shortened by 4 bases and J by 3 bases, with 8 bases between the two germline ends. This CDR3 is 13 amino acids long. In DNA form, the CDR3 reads TGTGCCAGCAGTTCTGCCAGTACAGATACGCAGTATTTT. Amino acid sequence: CASSSASTDTQYF.

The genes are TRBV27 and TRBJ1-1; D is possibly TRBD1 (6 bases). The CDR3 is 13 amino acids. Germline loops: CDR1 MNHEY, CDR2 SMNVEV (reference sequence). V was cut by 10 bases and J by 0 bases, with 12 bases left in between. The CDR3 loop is CANRQALNTEAFF. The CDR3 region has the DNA TGTGCCAACCGACAGGCCCTGAACACTGAAGCTTTCTTT.

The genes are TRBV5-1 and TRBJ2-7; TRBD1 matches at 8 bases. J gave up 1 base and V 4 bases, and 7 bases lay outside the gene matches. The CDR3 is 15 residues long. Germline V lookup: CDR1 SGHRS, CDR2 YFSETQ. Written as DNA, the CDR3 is TGCGCCAGCAGCCCAGGGGACAGGTCATCCTACGAGCAGTACTTC. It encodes CASSPGDRSSYEQYF.

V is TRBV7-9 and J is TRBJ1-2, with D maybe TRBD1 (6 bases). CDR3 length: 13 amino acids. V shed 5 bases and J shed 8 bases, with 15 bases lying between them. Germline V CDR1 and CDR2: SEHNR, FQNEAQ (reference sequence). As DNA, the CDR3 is TGTGCCAGCAGCCCCCCAGGGGAACTCGGCTACACCTTC. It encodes CASSPPGELGYTF.

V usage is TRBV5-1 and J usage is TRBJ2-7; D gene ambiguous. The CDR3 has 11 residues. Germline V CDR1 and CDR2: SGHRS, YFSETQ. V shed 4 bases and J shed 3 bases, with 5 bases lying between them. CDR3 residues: CASSPGYEQYF. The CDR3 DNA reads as TGCGCCAGCAGCCCGGGCTACGAGCAGTACTTC.

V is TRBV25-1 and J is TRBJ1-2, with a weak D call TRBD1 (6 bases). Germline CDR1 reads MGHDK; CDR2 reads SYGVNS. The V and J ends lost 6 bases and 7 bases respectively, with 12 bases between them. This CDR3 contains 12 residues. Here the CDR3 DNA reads TGTGCCAGCAGGGGAGGGGGAGGTGGCTACACCTTC. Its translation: CASRGGGGGYTF.

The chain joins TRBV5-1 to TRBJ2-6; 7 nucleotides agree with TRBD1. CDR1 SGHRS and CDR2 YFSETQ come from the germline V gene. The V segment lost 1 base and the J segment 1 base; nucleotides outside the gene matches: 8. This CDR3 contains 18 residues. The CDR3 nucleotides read TGCGCCAGCAGCTTGAGGGGACAGATATTTTCTGGGGCCAACGTCCTGACTTTC. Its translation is CASSLRGQIFSGANVLTF. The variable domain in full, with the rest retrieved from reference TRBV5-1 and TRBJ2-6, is KAGVTQTPRYLIKTRGQQVTLSCSPISGHRSVSWYQQTPGQGLQFLFEYFSETQRNKGNFPGRFSGRQFSNSRSEMNVSTLELGDSALYLCASSLRGQIFSGANVLTFGAGSRLTVL.